The present T cell receptor (beta chain) was sequenced within a study of STAT5B mutations in CD4+ large granular lymphocyte leukemia. Study findings and constraints: Patient CD4-sorted repertoires looked more clonal than healthy CD4+ repertoires, even without putative leukemic clones.

Turning to this clone: Its antigen remains unidentified.

Sequencing used immunoSEQ multiplex PCR; TCRdb keeps in-frame clones, though not all of them. The sample holds some 35,000 clones, over 65% seen once. CDR3 length equals 16 residues. Germline V lookup: CDR1 LGHNA, CDR2 YSLEER. The junction had 4 bases not matched to a gene; V was cut back by 3 bases and J by 1 base. The sequencing input was CD4+ T cells from blood buffy coats. The TCR sequence derives from a human donor in good health. The chain recombines TRBV4-3 with TRBJ2-2, with TRBD1 identical over 8 bases. The CDR3 here is CASSQDRERNTGELFF. The CDR3 DNA follows: TGCGCCAGCAGCCAGGACAGGGAGAGGAACACCGGGGAGCTGTTTTTT.